The 21 T cell receptor beta chains listed next were all sequenced from one sample in a study of cytomegalovirus exposure and HLA in healthy donors. The PCR had 60 Vbeta and 13 Jbeta primers. Assay: immunoSEQ multiplex PCR; the TCRdb copy retains only in-frame clones and omits some. The table shows around 100,000 clones, with less than 80% occurring only once. The sequencing input was PBMCs. These receptors came from a man aged 25-45 years in good health and CMV-seropositive.

The rearrangement joins TRBV7-9 to TRBJ1-1; the D is unclear. Trimming removed 2 bases from V and 7 bases from J, with 8 bases in between. This CDR3 comprises 12 residues. Germline V CDR1 and CDR2: SEHNR, FQNEAQ (reference sequence). The CDR3 sequence: CASSLITDEAFF. DNA of the CDR3: TGTGCCAGCAGCTTAATAACTGATGAAGCTTTCTTT.

The V call is TRBV5-1, the J call TRBJ1-4, with D perhaps TRBD1 (5 bases). V was trimmed by 4 bases and J by 8 bases, leaving 18 bases between them. This CDR3 is 15 amino acids long. Germline assignment: CDR1 SGHRS and CDR2 YFSETQ. This CDR3 is CASSIDGHQVEKLFF. DNA for the CDR3: TGCGCCAGCAGCATTGACGGACACCAGGTAGAAAAACTGTTTTTT.

In this sample, this clone turned up a few times. The chain recombines TRBV6-1 with TRBJ1-5; D call uncertain. The CDR3 consists of 13 residues. Germline V gene data show CDR1 as MNHNS and CDR2 as SASEGT. The V end was cut by 6 bases, the J end by 3 bases, with 9 bases between. CDR3 bases: TGTGCCAGCAGGAGGGTGAACAATCAGCCCCAGCATTTT. Translated, it gives CASRRVNNQPQHF.

The J gene is TRBJ2-1, the V gene TRBV27; a weak D match, TRBD1 (5 bases). The germline V gene has CDR1 MNHEY and CDR2 SMNVEV (reference sequence). CDR3 length equals 14 residues. V gave up 10 bases and J gave up 1 base, with 14 bases separating them. CDR3 in amino acids: CATGSPFSYNEQFF. The CDR3 region has the DNA TGTGCCACAGGGTCACCTTTTTCCTACAATGAGCAGTTCTTC.

This chain uses TRBV19 with TRBJ2-7; 8 bases fit TRBD2. Germline V gene data show CDR1 as LNHDA and CDR2 as SQIVND (reference sequence). The CDR3 contains 13 residues. The trim removed 9 bases at V and 2 bases at J, leaving 6 bases unmatched. This CDR3 reads CASRGGLTYEQYF. For the CDR3, the DNA is TGTGCCAGCCGGGGGGGCCTCACCTACGAGCAGTACTTC.

V gene TRBV11-3 combines with J gene TRBJ2-7, with D unresolved. Germline V gene sequence: CDR1 SGHNT, CDR2 YENEEA. V was cut by 6 bases and J by 6 bases, with 9 bases left in between. This CDR3 has 11 residues. CDR3 residues: CASRVPGEQYF. CDR3 nucleotide sequence: TGTGCCAGCAGGGTCCCCGGCGAGCAGTACTTC.

The gene calls are TRBV10-3 and TRBJ2-3, with 11 nucleotides matching TRBD2. This CDR3 is 15 amino acids long. Trimming removed 4 bases from V and 5 bases from J; junction bases left unmatched: 5. Germline assignment: CDR1 ENHRY and CDR2 SYGVKD. The CDR3 loop reads CAISGGTSGRDTQYF. The CDR3 DNA is TGTGCCATCAGTGGGGGGACTAGCGGAAGAGATACGCAGTATTTT.

Note on this clone: Other DNA sequences of this sample code for an identical CDR3. The J gene is TRBJ1-2, the V gene TRBV7-3, with TRBD1 matching over 10 bases. The CDR3 has 15 residues. The ends lost 5 bases at V and 2 bases at J; junction bases unmatched: 5. The germline CDR1 and CDR2 sequences are SGHTA and FQGTGA. CDR3 sequence reads: CASSPGTGANYGYTF. CDR3 bases: TGTGCCAGCAGCCCCGGGACAGGGGCCAACTATGGCTACACCTTC.

The chain is built from TRBV6-5 and TRBJ1-2; D is ambiguous. Germline V gives CDR1 MNHEY, CDR2 SVGAGI. CDR3 length equals 15 residues. The V and J ends lost 7 bases and 4 bases respectively, with 19 bases between them. The CDR3 DNA is TGTGCCAGCATGTCTGGTCGGGGAAGTAGCTATGGCTACACCTTC. It translates to CASMSGRGSSYGYTF.

This clone was counted between two and nine times. A read error may produce the germline difference seen at one junction end. The rearrangement joins TRBV7-7 to TRBJ2-3, with D possibly being TRBD2 (6 bases). The CDR3 has 14 residues. Germline-derived CDR1 and CDR2 are SSHAT and FNYEAQ (reference sequence). CDR3 sequence reads: CASSFSGGTDTQYF. DNA of the CDR3: TGTGCTAGCAGCTTTAGCGGCGGCACAGATACGCAGTATTTT.

The chain couples TRBV28 to TRBJ1-5, with 8 bases matching TRBD1. The CDR3 is 12 amino acids. Germline CDR1 MDHEN, CDR2 SYDVKM. With 5 bases clipped from V and 6 bases from J, the junction kept 0 bases outside the gene matches. CDR3 region: CASSTGGQPQHF. CDR3 in DNA: TGTGCCAGCAGTACAGGGGGTCAGCCCCAGCATTTT.

The chain's CDR3 is CASSPASVGGTGELFF. In DNA, the CDR3 is TGTGCCAGCTCACCAGCGTCAGTCGGGGGCACCGGGGAGCTGTTTTTT. The genes are TRBV18 and TRBJ2-2; D possibly corresponds to TRBD2 (6 bases). Germline V gene sequence: CDR1 KGHSH, CDR2 LQKENI. The CDR3 has 16 amino acids. V lost 2 bases, J lost 4 bases, and 14 bases lay in between.

The chain carries TRBV6-5 and TRBJ2-7; weak D call: TRBD1 (5 bases). V shed 2 bases and J shed 5 bases, with 10 bases lying between them. Per germline, CDR1 MNHEY and CDR2 SVGAGI. This CDR3 comprises 13 residues. Written as DNA, the CDR3 is TGTGCCAGCAGTTACCAGGGTCGCGACGAGCAGTACTTC. Amino acids: CASSYQGRDEQYF.

This clone was observed a single time. This rearrangement joins TRBV5-1 to TRBJ2-2, with TRBD1 identical over 7 bases. Germline CDR1 is SGHRS and CDR2 is YFSETQ. V shed 4 bases and J 3 bases; nucleotides not matched to a gene: 3. The CDR3 is 14 amino acids. The CDR3 sequence: CASSRGQDTGELFF. In DNA form, the CDR3 reads TGCGCCAGCAGCAGAGGACAGGACACCGGGGAGCTGTTTTTT.

This chain links TRBV7-9 with TRBJ1-2; no reliable D call. V gave up 5 bases and J gave up 4 bases, with 14 bases separating them. Germline CDR1 is SEHNR and CDR2 is FQNEAQ (reference sequence). The CDR3 is 14 amino acids. The CDR3 DNA follows: TGTGCCAGCAGCCCCCAGACACAAATCTATGGCTACACCTTC. Translation: CASSPQTQIYGYTF. Variable domain in full (rest from reference TRBV7-9 and TRBJ1-2): DTGVSQNPRHKITKRGQNVTFRCDPISEHNRLYWYRQTLGQGPEFLTYFQNEAQLEKSRLLSDRFSAERPKGSFSTLEIQRTEQGDSAMYLCASSPQTQIYGYTFGSGTRLTVV.

This clone showed up just a few times. The chain employs TRBV7-6 and TRBJ1-1; TRBD1 matches 8 bases. V was pared by 5 bases and J by 1 base, with 6 bases of the junction left unmatched. Germline CDR1 and CDR2: SGHVS and FNYEAQ. The CDR3 is 15 residues long. The CDR3 region is CASSARQGRNTEAFF. The CDR3 coding sequence is TGTGCCAGCAGCGCAAGACAGGGGCGGAACACTGAAGCTTTCTTT.

The genes are TRBV6-1 and TRBJ1-5, with D perhaps matching TRBD1 (5 bases). V was pared by 7 bases and J by 7 bases, with 17 bases between. The CDR3 covers 14 residues. Germline V lookup: CDR1 MNHNS, CDR2 SASEGT. CDR3 amino acids: CASIQTGVGQPQHF. DNA for the CDR3: TGTGCCAGCATCCAAACGGGGGTTGGACAGCCCCAGCATTTT.

The genes are TRBV5-1 and TRBJ2-2; 15 nucleotides align to TRBD2. Germline V gene data show CDR1 as SGHRS and CDR2 as YFSETQ. The J segment lost 4 bases and the V segment lost 5 bases, leaving 6 bases of the junction unmatched. CDR3 length: 17 residues. CDR3 amino acids: CASSSGTSGGSTGELFF. CDR3 nucleotide sequence: TGCGCCAGCAGTTCCGGGACTAGCGGGGGGTCCACCGGGGAGCTGTTTTTT.

This clone showed up just a few times. J is TRBJ2-5 and V is TRBV7-2; D perhaps matches TRBD2 (7 bases). CDR1 and CDR2 (germline): SGHTA, FQGNSA. The CDR3 runs to 19 residues. Between the trimmed V and J ends, which lost 3 bases and 4 bases, there was a span of 27 bases. The CDR3 DNA is TGTGCCAGCAGCTTCTCCGAGGAGATCGAGGGGGGGCTCCCAGAGACCCAGTACTTC. This sequence encodes CASSFSEEIEGGLPETQYF. Full variable domain (remainder filled in from reference TRBV7-2 and TRBJ2-5): GAGVSQSPSNKVTEKGKDVELRCDPISGHTALYWYRQSLGQGLEFLIYFQGNSAPDKSGLPSDRFSAERTGGSVSTLTIQRTQQEDSAVYLCASSFSEEIEGGLPETQYFGPGTRLLVL.

The chain joins TRBV7-2 to TRBJ2-4; the match to TRBD2 covers 8 bases. This CDR3 has 15 amino acids. V was clipped by 5 bases and J by 0 bases; unmatched bases: 3. The germline V gene encodes CDR1 SGHTA and CDR2 FQGNSA. The CDR3 nucleotides read TGTGCCAGCAGCCCTCTAGCGGGAGCCAAAAACATTCAGTACTTC. Translation: CASSPLAGAKNIQYF.

This clone was observed a handful of times. The rearrangement uses TRBV10-3 and TRBJ2-1, with 9 bases fitting TRBD2. The CDR3 extends over 14 amino acids. CDR1 is ENHRY and CDR2 is SYGVKD in the germline V gene. Trimming cost V 5 bases and J 5 bases; bases outside gene matches: 4. The CDR3 DNA reads TGTGCCATCAGTATAGCTAGCGGGGACAATGAGCAGTTCTTC. This sequence encodes CAISIASGDNEQFF.